The clone carrying this T cell receptor beta chain was seen ten or more times. As yet, its antigen is unknown. Time point meaning: patch test 2, 6 weeks after DPC sensitization. Indicated treatment: therapeutic diphenylcyclopropenone sensitization with weekly scalp DPC. The source of the sample is a study of human T cells and chemical hapten exposure. At the level of the study: Per-sample TCR yields varied mainly from small pooled library volume differences. Findings of the study overall: Expanded TCRs clustered into significantly more large CDR3 similarity groups than controls, the analysis revealed.

This CDR3 has 17 amino acids. Germline V lookup: CDR1 DFQATT, CDR2 SNEGSKA (reference sequence). As originally analysed: Counts of TCRs in each sample centred on a median of around 100,000 and extended from around 24,000 to 710,000. TCRdb re-called the RACE reads with MiXCR, one entry per CDR3 protein. The authors' filters were not applied to this entry. Among some 99,000 distinct CDR3 sequences, about a tenth were seen once, and the ten largest hold more than 3%. This receptor was taken from a woman in her forties with alopecia areata. Some clones in this sample may be carry-over from other donors' samples. Sample: whole blood, taken in connection with sensitization to the hapten diphenylcyclopropenone (DPC). The chain combines TRBV20-1 with TRBJ2-1, with 8 nucleotides matching TRBD2. DNA for the CDR3: TGCACTCTTTCCGCCGGAGGCGGGGGGCCTTCGGGGAATGAGCAGTTCTTC. As protein: CTLSAGGGGPSGNEQFF.